These 9 T cell receptor beta chains were sequenced from one sample in a study of vaccination and CD4 T cells after COVID-19. The study sequenced cultured CD4+ T cell DNA using the Oncomine TCR Beta short-read assay. TCRdb itself ran the PCR reads through MiXCR, one entry per CDR3 protein. The repertoire has roughly 20,000 distinct CDR3 sequences, over 50% of them found once; the top ten carry about 9.9%. No cognate antigen is known for these TCRs. Treatment reported: approximately 11-day PBMC culture with coronavirus spike peptide pools or control peptides (ViraFEST assay). The sample was CD4+ T cells from blood, cultured in vitro. The receptors originated from a human donor who had recovered from COVID-19.

The chain uses TRBV2 and TRBJ1-2, with D uncertain. The CDR3 runs to 12 residues. Germline V gives CDR1 SNHLY, CDR2 FYNNEI. V was shortened by 8 bases and J by 4 bases, with 11 bases between the two germline ends. In nucleotides, the CDR3 is TGTGCCAGCTTTAGGGTCGGCTATGGCTACACCTTC. Translation: CASFRVGYGYTF.

This clonotype has a handful of counts. This chain connects TRBV27 to TRBJ2-5, with TRBD2 matching over 9 bases. J lost 5 bases, V lost 10 bases, and 8 bases had no gene match. Per the germline V gene, CDR1 is MNHEY and CDR2 is SMNVEV (reference sequence). The CDR3 length is 13 residues. In nucleotides, the CDR3 is TGTGCCACTAAACTAAGCGGGAGGGAGACCCAGTACTTC. Protein sequence: CATKLSGRETQYF.

The chain employs TRBV7-3 and TRBJ2-7, with TRBD1 matching over 9 bases. The J segment lost 0 bases and the V segment lost 0 bases, leaving 3 bases of the junction unmatched. The CDR3 consists of 16 residues. The germline CDR1 and CDR2 sequences are SGHTA and FQGTGA. CDR3 DNA sequence: TGTGCCAGCAGCTTAACTGGGACAGGGAGCTCCTACGAGCAGTACTTC. It codes for CASSLTGTGSSYEQYF. The full variable domain, rest sourced from reference TRBV7-3 and TRBJ2-7, is GAGVSQTPSNKVTEKGKYVELRCDPISGHTALYWYRQSLGQGPEFLIYFQGTGAADDSGLPNDRFFAVRPEGSVSTLKIQRTERGDSAVYLCASSLTGTGSSYEQYFGPGTRLTVT.

This clonotype has a single count. The chain joins TRBV4-3 to TRBJ2-1, with TRBD2 as a possible D gene (5 bases). The CDR3 extends over 17 amino acids. The germline V gene has CDR1 LGHNA and CDR2 YSLEER. V was shortened by 3 bases and J by 3 bases, with 18 bases between the two germline ends. The CDR3 nucleotides are TGCGCCAGCAGCCAGACTACGCTTGGCGAGTACTACAATGAGCAGTTCTTC. Translation: CASSQTTLGEYYNEQFF.

V usage is TRBV27 and J usage is TRBJ2-5; 8 bases line up with TRBD1. The CDR3 consists of 15 residues. Germline CDR1 is MNHEY and CDR2 is SMNVEV (reference sequence). J gave up 4 bases and V 0 bases, and 4 bases lay outside the gene matches. CDR3 in DNA: TGTGCCAGCAGTTTATCCAGACAGGGGCCAGAGACCCAGTACTTC. This gives the protein CASSLSRQGPETQYF.

This chain joins TRBV20-1 and TRBJ2-7; 8 bases are shared with TRBD1. The CDR3 is 12 amino acids. The V and J ends lost 2 bases and 5 bases, in that order; junction bases with no gene match: 2. The germline gives CDR1 DFQATT, CDR2 SNEGSKA (reference sequence). CDR3 in amino acids: CSARSDRDEQYF. In DNA, the CDR3 is TGCAGTGCTAGATCGGACAGGGACGAGCAGTACTTC.

This clonotype was seen a handful of times. The chain recombines TRBV6-2 or TRBV6-3 with TRBJ1-1; D not resolved. V lost 6 bases and J 2 bases, leaving 19 bases between the germline ends. The CDR3 runs to 16 residues. Per the germline V gene, CDR1 is MNHEY and CDR2 is SVGEGT. CDR3 DNA sequence: TGTGCCAGCAGAGATACAGTGGCCATGGGTAACACTGAAGCTTTCTTT. It encodes CASRDTVAMGNTEAFF.

J is TRBJ1-2 and V is TRBV2; weak D call: TRBD1 (5 bases). Trimming pared 1 base from V and 4 bases from J, leaving 13 bases between. Germline V gives CDR1 SNHLY, CDR2 FYNNEI. This CDR3 contains 15 residues. The CDR3 coding sequence is TGTGCCAGCAGTGAAGGAGGGGTGCGGGGCTATGGCTACACCTTC. Translated: CASSEGGVRGYGYTF.

The chain uses TRBV28 and TRBJ1-5; tentatively, D is TRBD1 (5 bases). From germline, CDR1 is MDHEN and CDR2 SYDVKM. CDR3 length equals 14 residues. V was clipped by 6 bases and J by 0 bases, with 9 bases between them. The DNA for the CDR3 is TGTGCCAGCAGGAGGCAGGGTAGCAATCAGCCCCAGCATTTT. This gives the protein CASRRQGSNQPQHF.